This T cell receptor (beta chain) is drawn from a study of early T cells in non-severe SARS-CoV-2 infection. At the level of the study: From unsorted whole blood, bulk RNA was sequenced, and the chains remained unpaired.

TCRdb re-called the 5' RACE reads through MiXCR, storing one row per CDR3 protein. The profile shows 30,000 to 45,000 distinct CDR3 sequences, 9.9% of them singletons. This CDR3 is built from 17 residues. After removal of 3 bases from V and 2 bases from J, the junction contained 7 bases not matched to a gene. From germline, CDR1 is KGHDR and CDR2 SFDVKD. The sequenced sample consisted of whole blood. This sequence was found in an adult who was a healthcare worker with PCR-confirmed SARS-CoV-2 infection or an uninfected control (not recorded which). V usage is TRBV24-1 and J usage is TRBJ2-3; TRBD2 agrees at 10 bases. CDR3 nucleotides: TGTGCCACCAGTGATCCCAAAAGCGGGGGGGTCACAGATACGCAGTATTTT. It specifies CATSDPKSGGVTDTQYF.